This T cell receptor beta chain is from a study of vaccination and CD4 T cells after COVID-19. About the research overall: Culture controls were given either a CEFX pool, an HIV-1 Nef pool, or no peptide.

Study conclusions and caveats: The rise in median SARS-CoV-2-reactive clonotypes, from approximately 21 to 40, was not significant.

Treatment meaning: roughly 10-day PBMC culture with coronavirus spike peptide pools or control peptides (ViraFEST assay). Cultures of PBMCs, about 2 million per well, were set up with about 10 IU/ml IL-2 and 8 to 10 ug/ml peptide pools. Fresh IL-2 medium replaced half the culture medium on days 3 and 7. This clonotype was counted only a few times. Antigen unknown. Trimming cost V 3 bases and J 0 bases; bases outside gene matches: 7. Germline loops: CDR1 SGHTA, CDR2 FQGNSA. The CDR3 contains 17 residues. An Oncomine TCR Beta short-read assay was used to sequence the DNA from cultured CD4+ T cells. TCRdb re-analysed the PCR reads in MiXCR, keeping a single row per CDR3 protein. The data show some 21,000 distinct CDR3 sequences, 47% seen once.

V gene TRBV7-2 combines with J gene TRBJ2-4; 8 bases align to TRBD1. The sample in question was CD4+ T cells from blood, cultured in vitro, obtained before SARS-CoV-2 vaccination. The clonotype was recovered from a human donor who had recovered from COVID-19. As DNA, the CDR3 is TGTGCCAGCAGCTTGATTACGGGACAGGTAGCCAAAAACATTCAGTACTTC. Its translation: CASSLITGQVAKNIQYF.